Included here is one TCR beta chain sequence, with context. Its antigen is still unknown. Data came from immunoSEQ multiplex PCR; TCRdb stores just in-frame clones and leaves some out. The top ten hold 1.5% to 2% of the sample, which has about 120,000 clones, around 94% seen once. These data belong to a study of siplizumab effects on memory and regulatory T cells. Study-level points and caveats: Among alloreactive clones, only a minor fraction mapped to unstimulated subsets. The study found that siplizumab significantly reduced alloreactive sequences traceable to unstimulated CD4+ memory cells.

The length of the CDR3 is 16 residues. J gave up 7 bases and V 4 bases, and 14 bases lay outside the gene matches. CDR1 is PRHDT, CDR2 FYEKMQ, per germline (reference sequence). The sequenced material came from non-Treg CD4+ T cells sorted from blood. The sequence came from a human donor in good health. The chain is built from TRBV13 and TRBJ1-2; TRBD1 matches at 8 bases. CDR3 sequence (DNA): TGTGCCAGCAGCTACCGATCCCGACAGGGGATGGGTGGCTACACCTTC. Translating it yields CASSYRSRQGMGGYTF.